This T cell receptor (beta chain) was captured by sequencing in a study of CD8+CD57+ T cells in acquired aplastic anemia. Findings and limits, study-wide: Controls and patients did not differ significantly in CD8+ Simpson's diversity.

Germline V gives CDR1 SGHVS, CDR2 FQNEAQ. The CDR3 consists of 14 residues. Trimming removed 6 bases from V and 1 base from J; junction bases left unmatched: 6. This clonotype has a handful of counts. Its antigen is undetermined. Genomic DNA acted as the template from which TCR beta VDJ combination and CDR3 sequence profiling were carried out. TCRdb itself ran the reads through MiXCR, one entry per CDR3 protein. The data contain under 200,000 distinct CDR3 sequences, 50% to 75% of them singletons. The TCR was taken from a human donor with severe aplastic anemia or a healthy control (not recorded which). This sequence joins TRBV7-8 and TRBJ2-7, with 7 nucleotides matching TRBD1. Sequencing used sorted CD4+, CD8+, or CD8+CD57+ T cells (not recorded which) from PBMCs. As DNA, the CDR3 is TGTGCCAGCAGGACAGGGACGGGATCCTACGAGCAGTACTTC. Its protein is CASRTGTGSYEQYF.